This T cell receptor beta chain originates from a study of T cells in Graves' hyperthyroidism and ophthalmopathy. This clonotype was detected many times. V was shortened by 0 bases and J by 6 bases, with 16 bases between the two germline ends. Per germline, CDR1 SGHKS and CDR2 YYEKEE (reference sequence). CDR3 length: 16 residues. Using RNA transcripts as the source, TCR beta CDR3 regions were amplified. The HTBI primer set drove a first-round RT-PCR of the TCR CDR3. TCRdb reanalysed the multiplex PCR reads using MiXCR and keeps one entry per CDR3 protein. Seen here are hundreds of thousands of distinct CDR3 sequences, approximately 15% observed once, and the top ten hold approximately 15%.

Sequenced: blood. The gene calls are TRBV5-5 and TRBJ1-5; D is possibly TRBD1 (6 bases). This clonotype was obtained from a woman aged 40 to 49 with Graves' hyperthyroidism. The CDR3 reads CASSLELTGQGQPQHF. In DNA form, the CDR3 reads TGTGCCAGCAGCTTGGAACTCACAGGGCAGGGTCAGCCCCAGCATTTT.